Listed here are 22 T cell receptor beta chains from one sample, sequenced in a study of T cells in Graves' hyperthyroidism and ophthalmopathy. TCR beta CDR3 sequences were amplified from RNA transcripts. The HTBI primer set was used in a first-round RT-PCR of the TCR CDR3. From the multiplex PCR reads, TCRdb called clonotypes with MiXCR, one entry per CDR3 protein. This sample has about 660,000 distinct CDR3 sequences, with about 45% found just once. Sequencing was done on a sample of peripheral blood or thyroid tissue (not recorded which). The receptors derive from an adult man with Graves' disease, either hyperthyroidism or ophthalmopathy (not recorded which).

This clonotype has at least ten counts. The V gene is TRBV2, the J gene TRBJ1-6; D possibly corresponds to TRBD1 (5 bases). CDR1 is SNHLY and CDR2 is FYNNEI in the germline V gene. The CDR3 is 16 residues long. Between the trimmed V and J ends, which lost 3 bases and 7 bases, there was a span of 16 bases. Here the CDR3 DNA reads TGTGCCAGCAGTGAGCCGGACAAGGGGCTGAATTCACCCCTCCACTTT. Translating gives CASSEPDKGLNSPLHF.

The chain couples TRBV7-9 to TRBJ2-5, with 7 bases that match TRBD2. The length of the CDR3 is 15 residues. Germline CDR1 and CDR2: SEHNR and FQNEAQ (reference sequence). V gave up 1 base and J gave up 5 bases; unmatched junction bases: 7. CDR3 DNA: TGTGCCAGCAGCTTAGGGGGACCGGGGGGTGAGACCCAGTACTTC. Residues: CASSLGGPGGETQYF.

The J gene is TRBJ1-1, the V gene TRBV7-8, with 7 bases aligning to TRBD1. Looked up from germline, CDR1 is SGHVS and CDR2 is FQNEAQ. The CDR3 length is 15 residues. The trim removed 2 bases at V and 4 bases at J, leaving 7 bases unmatched. The CDR3 is CASSLTGQLGTEAFF. In nucleotides, the CDR3 is TGTGCCAGCAGCTTAACGGGACAGTTGGGCACTGAAGCTTTCTTT.

This clonotype was recorded a few times. The CDR3 DNA reads as TGTGCCAGTAGTAACCAATACTCTGGGGCCAACGTCCTGACTTTC. Amino acid sequence: CASSNQYSGANVLTF. V is TRBV19 and J is TRBJ2-6; the D is unclear. The CDR3 totals 15 residues. Trimming pared 4 bases from V and 0 bases from J, leaving 7 bases between. Germline lookup yields CDR1 LNHDA and CDR2 SQIVND (reference sequence).

The table lists this clonotype with many counts. The rearrangement uses TRBV20-1 and TRBJ2-5; a weak D match, TRBD2 (5 bases). The CDR3 is made up of 11 amino acids. Germline V lookup: CDR1 DFQATT, CDR2 SNEGSKA (reference sequence). Between the trimmed V and J ends, which lost 5 bases and 5 bases, there was a span of 9 bases. In DNA, the CDR3 is TGCAGTGCTCTAGCCCCGGAGACCCAGTACTTC. Amino acids: CSALAPETQYF.

This clonotype was seen repeatedly, ten times or more. The V and J genes are TRBV7-9 and TRBJ1-1, with D possibly matching TRBD1 (6 bases). V was clipped by 5 bases and J by 6 bases, with 13 bases between them. Germline V gives CDR1 SEHNR, CDR2 FQNEAQ (reference sequence). This CDR3 contains 13 residues. For the CDR3, the DNA is TGTGCCAGCAGCGTTACAGGGAGCCCTGAAGCTTTCTTT. This translates into CASSVTGSPEAFF.

This chain links TRBV6-5 with TRBJ1-1, with 7 bases identical to TRBD1. Germline loops: CDR1 MNHEY, CDR2 SVGAGI. The V gene end was trimmed by 6 bases and the J gene end by 1 base; junction bases not matched to a gene: 8. The CDR3 totals 15 residues. Here the CDR3 DNA reads TGTGCCAGCAGAAATGTACAGGGGTCGAACACTGAAGCTTTCTTT. Its protein product is CASRNVQGSNTEAFF.

J is TRBJ2-6 and V is TRBV29-1; D is ambiguous. The CDR3 is made up of 12 amino acids. Trimming removed 6 bases at V and 4 bases at J, with 7 bases between. Germline loops: CDR1 SQVTM, CDR2 ANQGSEA. The CDR3 loop is CSVLQGANVLTF. The CDR3 bases are TGCAGCGTCTTACAGGGGGCCAACGTCCTGACTTTC.

Notes on this clonotype: No conserved phenylalanine or tryptophan ends this CDR3, so it is likely a read error. V and J are TRBV20-1 and TRBJ2-5, with D unclear. The CDR3 runs 14 residues. The germline CDR1 and CDR2 sequences are DFQATT and SNEGSKA (reference sequence). V was clipped by 6 bases and J by 0 bases, with 14 bases between them. CDR3 in DNA: TGCAGTGCCCTACCGGGCCCTTACCAAGAGACCCAGTACGTC. Its translation is CSALPGPYQETQYV.

Remarks on this clonotype: A single base separates this from a much larger clone, so it may be a read error. Lacking the conserved final phenylalanine or tryptophan, this CDR3 likely reflects a read error. The gene calls are TRBV12-3 or TRBV12-4 and TRBJ1-6; D not certain. This CDR3 has 14 amino acids. The ends were cut back, 8 bases at V and 9 bases at J, with 17 bases in the middle. The CDR3 is CASRSDLLPSPLHL. CDR3 DNA sequence: TGTGCCAGCCGCTCGGACCTACTTCCTTCACCCCTCCACCTT.

The V gene is TRBV7-9, the J gene TRBJ2-2, with D uncertain. With 4 bases removed from V and 4 bases from J, the gap between germline ends came to 7 bases. The germline V gene has CDR1 SEHNR and CDR2 FQNEAQ (reference sequence). CDR3 length: 13 amino acids. The CDR3 protein is CASSSISTGELFF. In DNA, the CDR3 is TGTGCCAGCAGCTCCATTAGCACCGGGGAGCTGTTTTTT.

This clonotype was observed many times. The rearrangement joins TRBV29-1 to TRBJ1-1; maybe TRBD1 (6 bases). Germline CDR1 reads SQVTM; CDR2 reads ANQGSEA. The CDR3 is 12 residues long. V was clipped by 5 bases and J by 1 base, with 8 bases between them. In DNA form, the CDR3 reads TGCAGCGTTACGGACAGGAACACTGAAGCTTTCTTT. Amino acids: CSVTDRNTEAFF.

The chain couples TRBV25-1 to TRBJ1-6; 8 bases line up with TRBD1. The V and J ends lost 6 bases and 7 bases, in that order; junction bases with no gene match: 5. Germline V lookup: CDR1 MGHDK, CDR2 SYGVNS. This CDR3 region has 14 residues. In DNA form, the CDR3 reads TGTGCCAGCAGGGTGACAGGGGACAATTCACCCCTCCACTTT. Protein sequence: CASRVTGDNSPLHF.

The chain has TRBV29-1 and TRBJ2-5; 10 positions match TRBD1. V gave up 3 bases and J gave up 9 bases; unmatched junction bases: 10. CDR3 length: 14 residues. Germline V gene lookup returns CDR1 SQVTM and CDR2 ANQGSEA. Here the CDR3 reads CSVDGDRGGEAQYF. The CDR3 nucleotides read TGCAGCGTTGACGGGGACAGGGGAGGGGAGGCCCAGTACTTC.

The chain recombines TRBV20-1 with TRBJ1-1; D not certain. This CDR3 region has 13 residues. Trimming pared 8 bases from V and 1 base from J, leaving 14 bases between. Per the germline V gene, CDR1 is DFQATT and CDR2 is SNEGSKA (reference sequence). The CDR3 is CSYSLGRNTEAFF. In DNA, the CDR3 is TGCAGTTACTCGTTAGGGAGGAACACTGAAGCTTTCTTT.

This clonotype was seen a handful of times. The J gene is TRBJ1-6, the V gene TRBV10-3, with TRBD1 identical over 9 bases. Germline CDR1 is ENHRY and CDR2 is SYGVKD. The CDR3 is 15 residues long. J gave up 4 bases and V 10 bases, and 8 bases lay outside the gene matches. The CDR3, as DNA: TGTGCCAGCAGGGAGACAGGGGGTTATAATTCACCCCTCCACTTT. This translates into CASRETGGYNSPLHF.

This clonotype was seen a handful of times. The rearrangement joins TRBV7-8 to TRBJ2-7; possibly TRBD2 for D (5 bases). Trimming stripped 6 bases from V and 3 bases from J, with 18 bases between. This CDR3 comprises 15 residues. The germline V gene has CDR1 SGHVS and CDR2 FQNEAQ. The CDR3 bases are TGTGCCAGCAGTGAAGCGCGACTACCCCACTACGAGCAGTACTTC. Amino acids: CASSEARLPHYEQYF.

This clonotype was found many times. The chain carries TRBV19 and TRBJ2-7, with D tentatively TRBD1 or TRBD2 (5 bases each). The germline CDR1 and CDR2 sequences are LNHDA and SQIVND (reference sequence). Trimming pared 4 bases from V and 0 bases from J, leaving 13 bases between. CDR3 length: 15 amino acids. The CDR3 region has the DNA TGTGCCAGTAGTACGACGGACACTAGCTCCTACGAGCAGTACTTC. This encodes CASSTTDTSSYEQYF.

The V and J genes are TRBV29-1 and TRBJ1-1, with 8 bases matching TRBD1. The CDR3 is 12 amino acids. Looked up from germline, CDR1 is SQVTM and CDR2 is ANQGSEA. J gave up 5 bases and V 6 bases, and 5 bases lay outside the gene matches. The CDR3: CSVNRGRTEAFF. DNA of the CDR3: TGCAGCGTCAACAGGGGGAGGACTGAAGCTTTCTTT.

This clonotype was counted a few times. This may come from a read error, since a much larger clone is one base off. This chain joins TRBV29-1 and TRBJ1-4; maybe TRBD1 (5 bases). Trimming shortened V by 4 bases and J by 8 bases, and 5 bases separated the two germline ends. The CDR3 runs 10 residues. CDR1 is SQVTM and CDR2 is ANQGSEA in the germline V gene. DNA of the CDR3: TGCAGCGTTGGACAGGAAAAACTGTTTTTT. It yields the protein CSVGQEKLFF.

Worth noting for this clonotype: One end of the junction fails to match germline, which may point to a read error. The genes are TRBV5-1 and TRBJ2-6, with D possibly matching TRBD1 (5 bases). CDR3 length equals 17 residues. Germline V CDR1 and CDR2: SGHRS, YFSETQ. The CDR3 coding sequence is TGTGCCAGCAGCTCGACTCCAGGGTCTGCTGGGGCCAACGTCCTGACTTTC. It specifies CASSSTPGSAGANVLTF.

The rearrangement links TRBV2 to TRBJ1-1; D gene unclear. CDR1 and CDR2 (germline): SNHLY, FYNNEI. The CDR3 contains 15 residues. V was cut by 7 bases and J by 0 bases, with 15 bases left in between. The CDR3 DNA follows: TGTGCCAGCACCCGCCCGCCGCGGGTGAACACTGAAGCTTTCTTT. Amino acids: CASTRPPRVNTEAFF. Looking up the rest from reference TRBV2 and TRBJ1-1 gives the full variable domain: EPEVTQTPSHQVTQMGQEVILRCVPISNHLYFYWYRQILGQKVEFLVSFYNNEISEKSEIFDDQFSVERPDGSNFTLKIRSTKLEDSAMYFCASTRPPRVNTEAFFGQGTRLTVV.